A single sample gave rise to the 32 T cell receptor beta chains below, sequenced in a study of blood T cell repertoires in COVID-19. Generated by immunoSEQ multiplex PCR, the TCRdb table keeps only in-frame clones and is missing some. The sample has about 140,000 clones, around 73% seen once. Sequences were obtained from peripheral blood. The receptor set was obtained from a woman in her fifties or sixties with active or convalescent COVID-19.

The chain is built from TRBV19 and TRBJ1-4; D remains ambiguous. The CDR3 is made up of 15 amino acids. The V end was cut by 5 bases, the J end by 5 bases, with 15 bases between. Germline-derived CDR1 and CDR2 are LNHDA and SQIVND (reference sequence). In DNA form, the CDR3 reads TGTGCCAGTAGTCTATTTTCGGGGATCAATGAAAAACTGTTTTTT. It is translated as CASSLFSGINEKLFF.

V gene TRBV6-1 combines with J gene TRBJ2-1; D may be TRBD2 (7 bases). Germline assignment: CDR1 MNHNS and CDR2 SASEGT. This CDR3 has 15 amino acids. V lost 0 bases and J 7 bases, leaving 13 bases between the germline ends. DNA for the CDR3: TGTGCCAGCAGTGAAGCCGGGGGGCTTGGGAATGAGCAGTTCTTC. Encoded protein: CASSEAGGLGNEQFF.

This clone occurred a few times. In DNA form, the CDR3 reads TGTGCCACCAGCAGAGAGCGGGGGGGGCGGGAGGACGACCATGAGCAGTTCTTC. Its translation is CATSRERGGREDDHEQFF. The J gene is TRBJ2-1, the V gene TRBV15; 9 positions match TRBD2. V lost 0 bases and J lost 8; bases outside the gene matches: 14. Germline assignment: CDR1 LNHNV and CDR2 YYDKDF (reference sequence). There are 18 residues in the CDR3.

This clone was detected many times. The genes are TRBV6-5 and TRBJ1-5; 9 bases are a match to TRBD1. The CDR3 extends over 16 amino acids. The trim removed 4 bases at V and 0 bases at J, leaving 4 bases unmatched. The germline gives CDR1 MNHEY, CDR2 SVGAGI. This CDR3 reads CASSLGQGGSNQPQHF. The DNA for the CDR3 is TGTGCCAGCAGTTTGGGACAGGGAGGTAGCAATCAGCCCCAGCATTTT.

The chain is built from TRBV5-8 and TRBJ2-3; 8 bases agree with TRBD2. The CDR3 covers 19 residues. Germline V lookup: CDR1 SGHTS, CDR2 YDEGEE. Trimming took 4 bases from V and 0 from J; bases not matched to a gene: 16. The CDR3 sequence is CASSATRGVAGPSTDTQYF. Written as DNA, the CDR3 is TGTGCCAGCAGCGCCACCCGAGGGGTAGCGGGACCAAGCACAGATACGCAGTATTTT.

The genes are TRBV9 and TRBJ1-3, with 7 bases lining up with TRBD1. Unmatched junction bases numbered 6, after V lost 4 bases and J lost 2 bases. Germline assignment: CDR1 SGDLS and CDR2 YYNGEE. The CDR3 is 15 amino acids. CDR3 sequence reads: CASSHIQGTGNTIYF. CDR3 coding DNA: TGTGCCAGCAGCCACATACAGGGGACTGGAAACACCATATATTTT.

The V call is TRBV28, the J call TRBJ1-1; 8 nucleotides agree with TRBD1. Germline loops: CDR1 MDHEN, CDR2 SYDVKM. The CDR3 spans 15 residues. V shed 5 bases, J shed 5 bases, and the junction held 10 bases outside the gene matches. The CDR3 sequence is CASSTVQGAGTEAFF. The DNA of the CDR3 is TGTGCCAGCAGTACCGTGCAGGGGGCTGGGACTGAAGCTTTCTTT.

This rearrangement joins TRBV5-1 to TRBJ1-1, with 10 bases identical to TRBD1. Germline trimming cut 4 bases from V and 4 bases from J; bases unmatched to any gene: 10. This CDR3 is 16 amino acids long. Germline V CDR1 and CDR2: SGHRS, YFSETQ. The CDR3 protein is CASSAGQGWGGTEAFF. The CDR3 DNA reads TGCGCCAGCAGCGCGGGACAGGGGTGGGGTGGCACTGAAGCTTTCTTT.

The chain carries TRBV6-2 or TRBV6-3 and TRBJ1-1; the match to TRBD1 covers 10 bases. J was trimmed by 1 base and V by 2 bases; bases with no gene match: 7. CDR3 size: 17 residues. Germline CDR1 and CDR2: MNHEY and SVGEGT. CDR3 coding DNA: TGTGCCAGCAGTTACCGGGACAGGGGCCGGGGGAACACTGAAGCTTTCTTT. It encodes CASSYRDRGRGNTEAFF.

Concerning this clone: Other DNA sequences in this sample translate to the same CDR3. Here the CDR3 reads CASSLRQGNNSPLHF. The DNA of the CDR3 is TGTGCCAGCAGCTTGCGACAGGGCAATAATTCACCCCTCCACTTT. The rearrangement joins TRBV7-2 to TRBJ1-6; 7 bases match TRBD1. Germline assignment: CDR1 SGHTA and CDR2 FQGNSA. Trimming at V came to 3 bases and at J to 5 bases, leaving 4 bases not matched to a gene. The CDR3 is made up of 15 amino acids.

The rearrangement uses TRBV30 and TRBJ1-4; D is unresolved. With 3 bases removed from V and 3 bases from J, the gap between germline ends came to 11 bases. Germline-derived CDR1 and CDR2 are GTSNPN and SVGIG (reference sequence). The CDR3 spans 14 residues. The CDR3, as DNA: TGTGCCTGGAGGAGGAACTGGGCTAATGAAAAACTGTTTTTT. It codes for CAWRRNWANEKLFF. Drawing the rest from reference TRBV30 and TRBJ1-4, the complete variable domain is SQTIHQWPATLVQPVGSPLSLECTVEGTSNPNLYWYRQAAGRGLQLLFYSVGIGQISSEVPQNLSASRPQDRQFILSSKKLLLSDSGFYLCAWRRNWANEKLFFGSGTQLSVL.

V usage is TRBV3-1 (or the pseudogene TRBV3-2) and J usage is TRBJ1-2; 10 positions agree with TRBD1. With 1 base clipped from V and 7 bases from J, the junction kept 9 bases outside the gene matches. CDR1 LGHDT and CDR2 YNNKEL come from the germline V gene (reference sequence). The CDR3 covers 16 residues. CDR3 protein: CASSQGTRDRGAGYTF. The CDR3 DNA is TGTGCCAGCAGCCAAGGAACCCGGGACAGGGGTGCTGGCTACACCTTC.

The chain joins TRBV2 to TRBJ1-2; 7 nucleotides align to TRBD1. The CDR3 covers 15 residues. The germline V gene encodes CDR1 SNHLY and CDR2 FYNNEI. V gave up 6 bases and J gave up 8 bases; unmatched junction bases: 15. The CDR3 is CASRETRQGAFGYTF. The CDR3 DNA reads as TGTGCCAGCAGGGAGACCCGACAGGGAGCATTCGGCTACACCTTC.

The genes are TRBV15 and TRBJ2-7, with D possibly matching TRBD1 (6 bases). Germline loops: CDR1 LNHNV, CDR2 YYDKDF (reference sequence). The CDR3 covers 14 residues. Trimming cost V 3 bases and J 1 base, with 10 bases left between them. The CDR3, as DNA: TGTGCCACCAGCAGGGCCACAGGGTCCTACGAGCAGTACTTC. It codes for CATSRATGSYEQYF.

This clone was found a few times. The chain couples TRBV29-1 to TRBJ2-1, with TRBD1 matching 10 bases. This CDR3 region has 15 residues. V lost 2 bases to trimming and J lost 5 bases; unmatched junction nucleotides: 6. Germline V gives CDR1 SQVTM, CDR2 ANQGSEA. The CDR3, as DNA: TGCAGCGTTGAAAGTGGGACAGGGGCTGACAATGAGCAGTTCTTC. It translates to CSVESGTGADNEQFF.

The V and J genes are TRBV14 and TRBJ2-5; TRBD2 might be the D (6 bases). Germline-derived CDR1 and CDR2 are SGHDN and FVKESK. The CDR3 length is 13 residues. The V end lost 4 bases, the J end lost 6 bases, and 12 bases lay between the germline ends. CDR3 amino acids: CASSRGVGQTQYF. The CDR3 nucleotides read TGTGCCAGCAGCCGCGGGGTAGGGCAGACCCAGTACTTC.

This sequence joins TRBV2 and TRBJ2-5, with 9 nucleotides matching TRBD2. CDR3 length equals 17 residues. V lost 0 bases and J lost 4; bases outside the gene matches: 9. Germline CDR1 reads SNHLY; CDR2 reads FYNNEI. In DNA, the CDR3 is TGTGCCAGCAGTGAAGCGATAGTAGCGGGAGTTTCAGAGACCCAGTACTTC. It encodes CASSEAIVAGVSETQYF.

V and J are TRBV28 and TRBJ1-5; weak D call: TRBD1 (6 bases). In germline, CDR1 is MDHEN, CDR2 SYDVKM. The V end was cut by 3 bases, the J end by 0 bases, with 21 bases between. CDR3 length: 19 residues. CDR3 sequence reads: CASSFPPDSVSYSNQPQHF. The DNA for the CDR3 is TGTGCCAGCAGTTTCCCACCGGACAGCGTGAGTTATAGCAATCAGCCCCAGCATTTT.

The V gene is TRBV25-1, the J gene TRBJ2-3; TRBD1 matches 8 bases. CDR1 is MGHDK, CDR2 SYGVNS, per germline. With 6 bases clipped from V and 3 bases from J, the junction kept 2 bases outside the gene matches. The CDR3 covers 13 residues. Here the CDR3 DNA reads TGTGCCAGCAGGCAGGGGGCGACAGATACGCAGTATTTT. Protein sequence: CASRQGATDTQYF.

The CDR3 region has the DNA TGTGCCAGCAGACTAGCGGGGGATAGCACAGATACGCAGTATTTT. It yields the protein CASRLAGDSTDTQYF. The rearrangement uses TRBV7-2 and TRBJ2-3; 11 nucleotides match TRBD2. Germline V lookup: CDR1 SGHTA, CDR2 FQGNSA. The CDR3 totals 15 residues. The junction had 2 bases not matched to a gene; V was cut back by 6 bases and J by 0 bases.

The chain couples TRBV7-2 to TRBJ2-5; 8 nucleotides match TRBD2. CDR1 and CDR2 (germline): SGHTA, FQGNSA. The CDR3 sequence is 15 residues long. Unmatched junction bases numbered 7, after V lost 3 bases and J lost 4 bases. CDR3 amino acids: CASSFGLADTETQYF. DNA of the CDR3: TGTGCCAGCAGCTTCGGACTAGCAGACACAGAGACCCAGTACTTC. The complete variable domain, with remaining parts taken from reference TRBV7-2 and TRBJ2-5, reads GAGVSQSPSNKVTEKGKDVELRCDPISGHTALYWYRQSLGQGLEFLIYFQGNSAPDKSGLPSDRFSAERTGGSVSTLTIQRTQQEDSAVYLCASSFGLADTETQYFGPGTRLLVL.

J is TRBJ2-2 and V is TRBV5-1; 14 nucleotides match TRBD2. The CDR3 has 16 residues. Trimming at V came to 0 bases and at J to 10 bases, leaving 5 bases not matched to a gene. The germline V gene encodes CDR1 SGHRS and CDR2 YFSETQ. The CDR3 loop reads CASSLGLAGGQEELFF. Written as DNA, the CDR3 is TGCGCCAGCAGCTTGGGACTAGCGGGGGGGCAAGAGGAGCTGTTTTTT.

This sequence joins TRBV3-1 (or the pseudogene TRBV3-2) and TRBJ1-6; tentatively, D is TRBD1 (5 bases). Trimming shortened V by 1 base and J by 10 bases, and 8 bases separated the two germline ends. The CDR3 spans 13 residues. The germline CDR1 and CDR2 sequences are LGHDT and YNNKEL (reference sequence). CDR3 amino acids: CASSQAGESPLHF. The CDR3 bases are TGTGCCAGCAGCCAAGCGGGGGAATCACCCCTCCACTTT.

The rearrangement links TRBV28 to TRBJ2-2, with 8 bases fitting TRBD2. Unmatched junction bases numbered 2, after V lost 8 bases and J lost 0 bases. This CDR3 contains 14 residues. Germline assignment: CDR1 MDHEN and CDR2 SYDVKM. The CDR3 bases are TGTGCCAGCTTAGCGGGACCGAACACCGGGGAGCTGTTTTTT. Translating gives CASLAGPNTGELFF. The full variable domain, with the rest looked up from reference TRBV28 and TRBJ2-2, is DVKVTQSSRYLVKRTGEKVFLECVQDMDHENMFWYRQDPGLGLRLIYFSYDVKMKEKGDIPEGYSVSREKKERFSLILESASTNQTSMYLCASLAGPNTGELFFGEGSRLTVL.

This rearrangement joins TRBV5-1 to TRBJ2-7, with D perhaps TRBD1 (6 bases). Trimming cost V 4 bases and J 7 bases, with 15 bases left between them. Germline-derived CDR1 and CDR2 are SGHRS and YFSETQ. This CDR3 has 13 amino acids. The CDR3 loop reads CASSPWTVREQYF. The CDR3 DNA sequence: TGCGCCAGCAGCCCCTGGACAGTTCGGGAGCAGTACTTC.

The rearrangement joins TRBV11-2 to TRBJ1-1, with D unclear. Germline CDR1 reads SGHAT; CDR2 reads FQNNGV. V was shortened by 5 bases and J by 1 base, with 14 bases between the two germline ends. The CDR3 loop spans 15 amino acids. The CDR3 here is CASSPRTGGNTEAFF. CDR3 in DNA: TGTGCCAGCAGCCCTCGGACCGGAGGGAACACTGAAGCTTTCTTT.

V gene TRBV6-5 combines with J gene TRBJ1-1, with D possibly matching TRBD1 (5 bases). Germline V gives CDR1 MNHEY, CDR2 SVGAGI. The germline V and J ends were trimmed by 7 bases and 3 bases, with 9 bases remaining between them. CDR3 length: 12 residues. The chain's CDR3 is CASTWGDTEAFF. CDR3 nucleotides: TGTGCCAGCACTTGGGGCGACACTGAAGCTTTCTTT.

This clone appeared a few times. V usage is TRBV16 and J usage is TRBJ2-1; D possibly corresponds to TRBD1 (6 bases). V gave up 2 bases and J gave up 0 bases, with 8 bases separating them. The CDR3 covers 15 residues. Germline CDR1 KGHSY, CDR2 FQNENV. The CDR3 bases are TGTGCCAGCAGCCAAAACAGGGTCTCCTACAATGAGCAGTTCTTC. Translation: CASSQNRVSYNEQFF.

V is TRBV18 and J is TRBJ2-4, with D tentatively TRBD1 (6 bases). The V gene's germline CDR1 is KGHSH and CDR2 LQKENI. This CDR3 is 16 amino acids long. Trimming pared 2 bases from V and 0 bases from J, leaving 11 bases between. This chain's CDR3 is CASSPSRGTAKNIQYF. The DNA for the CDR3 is TGTGCCAGCTCACCATCGAGGGGGACAGCCAAAAACATTCAGTACTTC.

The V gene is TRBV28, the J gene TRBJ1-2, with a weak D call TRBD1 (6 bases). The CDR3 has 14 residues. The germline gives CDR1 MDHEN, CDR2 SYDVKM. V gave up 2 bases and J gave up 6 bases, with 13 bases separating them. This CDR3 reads CASSLPLTGNGYTF. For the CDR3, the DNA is TGTGCCAGCAGTTTACCCCTCACAGGGAATGGCTACACCTTC.

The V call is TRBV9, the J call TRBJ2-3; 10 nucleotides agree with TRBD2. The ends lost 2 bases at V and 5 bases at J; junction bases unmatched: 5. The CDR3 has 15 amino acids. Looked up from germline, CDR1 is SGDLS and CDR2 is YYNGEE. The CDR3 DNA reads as TGTGCCAGCAGCGTGACTAGCGGGCGCCTAGATACGCAGTATTTT. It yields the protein CASSVTSGRLDTQYF.

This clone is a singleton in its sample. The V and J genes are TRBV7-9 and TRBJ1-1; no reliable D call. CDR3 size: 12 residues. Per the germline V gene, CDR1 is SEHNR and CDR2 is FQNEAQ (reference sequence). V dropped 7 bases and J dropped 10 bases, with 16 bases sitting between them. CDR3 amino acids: CASKVPGNGAFF. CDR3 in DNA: TGTGCCAGCAAGGTTCCGGGGAACGGAGCTTTCTTT.